This T cell receptor (beta chain) came from a study of T cell changes during pregnancy in multiple sclerosis. The table came from immunoSEQ multiplex PCR; TCRdb's copy has only in-frame clones and leaves some out. The data show around 80,000 clones, just over 90% seen once. Germline trimming cut 2 bases from V and 2 bases from J; bases unmatched to any gene: 5. Germline CDR1 SGHRS, CDR2 YFSETQ. The CDR3 is 15 residues long. This clonotype was sampled from a female donor with multiple sclerosis, enrolled in a pregnancy study. The sample in question was peripheral blood, obtained before pregnancy. The chain employs TRBV5-1 and TRBJ2-5; 8 bases line up with TRBD1. The CDR3 loop reads CASSLPQGVQETQYF. The CDR3 bases are TGCGCCAGCAGCTTACCACAGGGGGTACAAGAGACCCAGTACTTC.